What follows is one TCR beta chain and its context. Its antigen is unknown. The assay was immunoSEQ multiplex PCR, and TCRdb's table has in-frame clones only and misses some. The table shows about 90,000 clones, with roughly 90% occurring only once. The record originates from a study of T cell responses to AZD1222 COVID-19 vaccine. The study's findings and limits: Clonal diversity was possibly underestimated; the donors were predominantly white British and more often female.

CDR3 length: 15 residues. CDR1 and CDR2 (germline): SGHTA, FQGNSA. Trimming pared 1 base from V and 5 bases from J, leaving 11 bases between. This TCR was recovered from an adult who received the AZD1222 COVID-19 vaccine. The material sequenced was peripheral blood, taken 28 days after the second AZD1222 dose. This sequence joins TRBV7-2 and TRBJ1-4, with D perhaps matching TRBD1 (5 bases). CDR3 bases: TGTGCCAGCAGCTTAGTGGCAGGGCCCAATGAAAAACTGTTTTTT. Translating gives CASSLVAGPNEKLFF.